What follows are 32 T cell receptor beta chains derived from one specimen sequenced in a study of blood T cells in healthy people across ages. The authors ran a second PCR of about 6 to 11 cycles using a sample-barcoded 5' primer and a J-beta primer mix. TCRdb ran MiXCR on the 5' RACE reads and lists one entry per CDR3 protein. Found here are nearly 1 million distinct CDR3 sequences, roughly 51% of them singletons; the top ten hold 20% to 25%. Sequencing was carried out using blood. All receptors come from a woman aged 55-69 years in good health.

With regard to this clonotype: The junction does not match germline at one end; this may be a read error. The CDR3 DNA reads TGTGTCAGCAGTTTTGGGACAGGGGGCTCTCAGCCCCAGCATTTT. Translation: CVSSFGTGGSQPQHF. V gene TRBV28 combines with J gene TRBJ1-5, with 12 bases matching TRBD1. The CDR3 loop spans 15 amino acids. The germline V gene has CDR1 MDHEN and CDR2 SYDVKM.

This clonotype was counted only a few times. The V and J genes are TRBV4-1 and TRBJ2-6; TRBD1 might be the D (6 bases). V was pared by 2 bases and J by 5 bases, with 16 bases between. There are 17 residues in the CDR3. Per the germline V gene, CDR1 is MGHRA and CDR2 is YSYEKL. CDR3 loop: CASSQPTGNSRANVLTF. The CDR3 DNA follows: TGCGCCAGCAGCCAACCAACAGGGAACTCGAGGGCCAACGTCCTGACTTTC.

V and J are TRBV6-5 and TRBJ1-3, with unresolved D. This CDR3 is 15 amino acids long. CDR1 is MNHEY, CDR2 SVGAGI, per germline. Trimming stripped 6 bases from V and 0 bases from J, with 12 bases between. CDR3 nucleotides: TGTGCCAGCAGCAAACAAACCAACTCTGGAAACACCATATATTTT. It encodes CASSKQTNSGNTIYF.

This chain uses TRBV12-3 or TRBV12-4 with TRBJ2-3; no firm D call. This CDR3 is built from 15 residues. Trimming left V 5 bases short and J 4 bases short, with 16 bases between. CDR3: CASSRLNLASDTQYF. The CDR3 nucleotides read TGTGCCAGCAGTCGACTCAACCTGGCATCAGATACGCAGTATTTT.

This clonotype was observed a handful of times. This chain uses TRBV30 with TRBJ1-2; no firm D call. This CDR3 region has 12 residues. Deletions cut 0 bases from V and 6 bases from J, with 8 bases between. The germline V gene encodes CDR1 GTSNPN and CDR2 SVGIG (reference sequence). In DNA, the CDR3 is TGTGCCTGGAGTGTCGCGACCCATGGCTACACCTTC. Its protein is CAWSVATHGYTF.

The V and J genes are TRBV3-1 and TRBJ2-4; D gene unclear. Trimming took 4 bases from V and 2 from J, leaving 12 bases between them. There are 15 residues in the CDR3. CDR1 is LGHDT and CDR2 is YNNKEL in the germline V gene (reference sequence). The CDR3: CASSPQVLSKNIQYF. The CDR3 DNA follows: TGTGCCAGCAGCCCGCAAGTTTTATCCAAAAACATTCAGTACTTC.

Here the CDR3 reads CSVSPFNEQFF. The CDR3 DNA is TGCAGCGTTAGCCCCTTTAATGAGCAGTTCTTC. The rearrangement uses TRBV29-1 and TRBJ2-1; D is uncertain. This CDR3 is 11 amino acids long. Deletions cut 5 bases from V and 7 bases from J, with 9 bases between. CDR1 SQVTM and CDR2 ANQGSEA come from the germline V gene.

This clonotype was counted a few times. The gene calls are TRBV29-1 and TRBJ2-1; D gene unclear. This CDR3 comprises 13 residues. V gave up 2 bases and J gave up 10 bases, with 15 bases separating them. The germline CDR1 and CDR2 sequences are SQVTM and ANQGSEA. CDR3 DNA sequence: TGCAGCGTTGAAAACCGGGCGTTAAGCGAGCAGTTCTTC. Its translation is CSVENRALSEQFF.

The sample holds many counts of this clonotype. This chain links TRBV4-3 with TRBJ2-1; TRBD1 agrees at 7 bases. The CDR3 totals 16 residues. The V and J ends lost 1 base and 3 bases, in that order; junction bases with no gene match: 6. CDR1 and CDR2 from the germline V gene are LGHNA and YSLEER. The CDR3: CASSQGSTGIYNEQFF. CDR3 sequence (DNA): TGCGCCAGCAGCCAAGGTTCGACAGGGATCTACAATGAGCAGTTCTTC.

V usage is TRBV12-3 or TRBV12-4 and J usage is TRBJ1-2, with a possible D match to TRBD1 (6 bases). The CDR3 is 11 residues long. Trimming cost V 6 bases and J 7 bases, with 9 bases left between them. CDR3 amino acids: CASRTGSGYTF. The DNA of the CDR3 is TGTGCCAGCAGAACAGGGTCTGGCTACACCTTC.

The chain uses TRBV14 and TRBJ2-5; TRBD2 agrees at 11 bases. The CDR3 covers 14 residues. V gave up 10 bases and J gave up 4 bases; unmatched junction bases: 8. From germline, CDR1 is SGHDN and CDR2 FVKESK. CDR3: CAIKLAGEGETQYF. The CDR3 bases are TGTGCCATCAAACTAGCGGGAGAGGGAGAGACCCAGTACTTC.

This clonotype was picked up one time. The gene calls are TRBV6-5 and TRBJ2-7, with 10 positions matching TRBD2. The J call could be wrong; TRBJ2-5 is a better fit for the DNA end. This CDR3 is built from 17 residues. Germline-derived CDR1 and CDR2 are MNHEY and SVGAGI. CDR3 sequence (DNA): TGTGCCAGCAGTTACTTTAGATTAGCGGGAGGCGAAGAGACCCAGTACTTC. Translation gives CASSYFRLAGGEETQYF.

The sample holds one count of this clonotype. The chain is built from TRBV12-3 or TRBV12-4 and TRBJ2-5; TRBD2 agrees at 14 bases. The CDR3 has 20 amino acids. J gave up 5 bases and V 3 bases, and 17 bases lay outside the gene matches. CDR3: CASSFGSSEGLAGVLETQYF. The DNA for the CDR3 is TGTGCCAGCAGTTTCGGTAGCAGTGAGGGACTAGCGGGAGTCCTGGAGACCCAGTACTTC.

This sequence joins TRBV4-2 and TRBJ1-2, with unresolved D. V was pared by 0 bases and J by 2 bases, with 10 bases between. The germline CDR1 and CDR2 sequences are LGHNA and YNFKEQ. This CDR3 region has 15 residues. Here the CDR3 DNA reads TGTGCCAGCAGCCAAGACTACGACCGAAACTATGGCTACACCTTC. This sequence encodes CASSQDYDRNYGYTF.

The V gene is TRBV6-6, the J gene TRBJ1-5; 8 bases align to TRBD1. Germline V gene data show CDR1 as MNHNY and CDR2 as SVGAGI (reference sequence). Trimming at V came to 8 bases and at J to 5 bases, leaving 11 bases not matched to a gene. This CDR3 region has 15 residues. The CDR3 coding sequence is TGTGCCAGCGGGCCCCGGGACAGGAGAGATCAGCCCCAGCATTTT. Translated, it gives CASGPRDRRDQPQHF.

The V gene is TRBV20-1, the J gene TRBJ2-5; 9 nucleotides align to TRBD2. The J call could be wrong; TRBJ2-7 is a better fit for the DNA end. Germline V gene data show CDR1 as DFQATT and CDR2 as SNEGSKA (reference sequence). This CDR3 comprises 19 residues. The CDR3 is CSARAAGGPRSPGINEQYF. For the CDR3, the DNA is TGCAGTGCTAGAGCGGCGGGGGGGCCCCGGTCCCCCGGGATAAACGAGCAGTACTTC.

This sequence joins TRBV7-9 and TRBJ2-7, with TRBD2 matching over 7 bases. The V gene end was trimmed by 7 bases and the J gene end by 0 bases; junction bases not matched to a gene: 9. CDR3 length: 15 residues. The V gene's germline CDR1 is SEHNR and CDR2 FQNEAQ (reference sequence). This chain's CDR3 is CASTVAGASSYEQYF. The DNA of the CDR3 is TGTGCCAGCACGGTGGCGGGAGCTTCCTCCTACGAGCAGTACTTC.

This clonotype was counted between two and nine times. The rearrangement uses TRBV5-5 and TRBJ1-2, with a possible D match to TRBD1 (6 bases). V was shortened by 2 bases and J by 4 bases, with 18 bases between the two germline ends. Germline lookup yields CDR1 SGHKS and CDR2 YYEKEE (reference sequence). CDR3 size: 16 residues. The CDR3 DNA is TGTGCCAGCAGCTTAAAGGGGGATGGAGGGGTCTATGGCTACACCTTC. It encodes CASSLKGDGGVYGYTF.

V and J are TRBV7-2 and TRBJ2-1, with D unclear. Trimming took off 3 bases at V and 6 bases at J, with 15 bases between the two ends. This CDR3 has 15 amino acids. The germline gives CDR1 SGHTA, CDR2 FQGNSA. CDR3 in DNA: TGTGCCAGCAGCTTTACAGTAACTCAAGGCAATGAGCAGTTCTTC. It encodes CASSFTVTQGNEQFF. The complete variable domain, with remaining parts taken from reference TRBV7-2 and TRBJ2-1, reads GAGVSQSPSNKVTEKGKDVELRCDPISGHTALYWYRQSLGQGLEFLIYFQGNSAPDKSGLPSDRFSAERTGGSVSTLTIQRTQQEDSAVYLCASSFTVTQGNEQFFGPGTRLTVL.

In DNA, the CDR3 is TGTGCCTGGAGTCACAAAAGGGGACAAGAGGCCCAGTACTTC. It yields the protein CAWSHKRGQEAQYF. The genes are TRBV30 and TRBJ2-7; weak D call: TRBD1 (6 bases). Germline V gene data show CDR1 as GTSNPN and CDR2 as SVGIG (reference sequence). V was trimmed by 2 bases and J by 10 bases, leaving 21 bases between them. The CDR3 sequence is 14 residues long.

The V call is TRBV7-2, the J call TRBJ2-3; D gene uncertain. V was cut by 1 base and J by 4 bases, with 12 bases left in between. CDR1 is SGHTA and CDR2 is FQGNSA in the germline V gene. The CDR3 loop spans 15 amino acids. This CDR3 reads CASSLGQILSDTQYF. DNA of the CDR3: TGTGCCAGCAGCTTAGGGCAGATATTATCAGATACGCAGTATTTT.

As to this clonotype: Germline and junction disagree at one end, which may indicate a read error. Written as DNA, the CDR3 is TGCGCCATCAGTGAAGACCGAGGATTCGAAGCTTTCTTT. Translation gives CAISEDRGFEAFF. This chain joins TRBV10-3 and TRBJ1-1, with D unresolved. Per the germline V gene, CDR1 is ENHRY and CDR2 is SYGVKD. The CDR3 runs 13 residues.

The chain uses TRBV6-6 and TRBJ1-5; D is perhaps TRBD1 (5 bases). Germline V lookup: CDR1 MNHNY, CDR2 SVGAGI (reference sequence). This CDR3 region has 14 residues. With 2 bases removed from V and 7 bases from J, the gap between germline ends came to 12 bases. The CDR3 region has the DNA TGTGCCAGCAGTTACGGGAGGGGTCCCCAGCCCCAGCATTTT. Residues: CASSYGRGPQPQHF.

The chain links TRBV27 to TRBJ1-4; D remains ambiguous. The V gene's germline CDR1 is MNHEY and CDR2 SMNVEV (reference sequence). The V gene lost 6 bases and the J gene lost 7 bases, with 12 bases spanning the gap. The CDR3 is made up of 13 amino acids. CDR3 DNA: TGTGCCAGCAGGGGGAGGTGGAGTGAAAAACTGTTTTTT. It translates to CASRGRWSEKLFF.

This chain links TRBV20-1 with TRBJ2-1, with 8 bases matching TRBD2. Per the germline V gene, CDR1 is DFQATT and CDR2 is SNEGSKA (reference sequence). The CDR3 extends over 16 amino acids. V shed 0 bases and J 5 bases; nucleotides not matched to a gene: 9. The CDR3: CSARDSGLAGHNEQFF. The CDR3, as DNA: TGCAGTGCTAGAGACTCCGGACTAGCTGGTCACAATGAGCAGTTCTTC.

This clonotype was found once. This rearrangement joins TRBV3-1 to TRBJ2-1, with 7 bases aligning to TRBD2. The germline V gene encodes CDR1 LGHDT and CDR2 YNNKEL (reference sequence). The V and J ends lost 7 bases and 4 bases, in that order; junction bases with no gene match: 4. The CDR3 length is 13 residues. Here the CDR3 DNA reads TGTGCCAGCAAGGGGCGGGGGTACAATGAGCAGTTCTTC. It encodes CASKGRGYNEQFF.

This chain connects TRBV5-6 to TRBJ1-2, with D possibly being TRBD1 (6 bases). The CDR3 covers 13 residues. Germline values: CDR1 SGHDT, CDR2 YYEEEE. V lost 4 bases, J lost 6 bases, and 13 bases lay in between. CDR3 sequence (DNA): TGTGCCAGCAGCCTACGGACAGCCAATGGCTACACCTTC. This sequence encodes CASSLRTANGYTF.

This chain links TRBV20-1 with TRBJ2-1; TRBD2 might be the D (7 bases). The CDR3 runs to 13 residues. The V gene's germline CDR1 is DFQATT and CDR2 SNEGSKA (reference sequence). Trimming took off 1 base at V and 12 bases at J, with 16 bases between the two ends. For the CDR3, the DNA is TGCAGTGCTAGAGGGGTCGGCGGGGGCGGGCAGTTCTTC. This gives the protein CSARGVGGGGQFF.

This clonotype was seen more than once but under ten times. V and J are TRBV20-1 and TRBJ2-7, with 11 bases matching TRBD2. Germline V gene data show CDR1 as DFQATT and CDR2 as SNEGSKA (reference sequence). V lost 3 bases, J lost 0 bases, and 13 bases stayed unmatched. The CDR3 length is 18 residues. The CDR3 nucleotides are TGCAGTGCTAGTCCCCACACTAGCGGGAGAACCGGCTCCTACGAGCAGTACTTC. It specifies CSASPHTSGRTGSYEQYF.

This chain joins TRBV19 and TRBJ2-4; D might be TRBD1 or TRBD2, each matching 5 bases. TRBJ2-7 explains the end of the DNA better; the J call may be wrong. The CDR3 consists of 13 residues. Germline V gene sequence: CDR1 LNHDA, CDR2 SQIVND (reference sequence). The CDR3 loop is CASILGADDEQYF. CDR3 nucleotides: TGTGCCAGTATTCTCGGGGCAGATGACGAGCAGTACTTC.

The V and J genes are TRBV7-9 and TRBJ1-5, with a tentative D call TRBD1 (5 bases). Germline assignment: CDR1 SEHNR and CDR2 FQNEAQ (reference sequence). V lost 5 bases and J 2 bases, leaving 10 bases between the germline ends. The CDR3 extends over 14 amino acids. The CDR3 reads CASSPRVGNQPQHF. CDR3 coding DNA: TGTGCCAGCAGCCCCAGGGTCGGCAATCAGCCCCAGCATTTT.

CDR3 residues: CASKLGQSRSYEQYF. In DNA, the CDR3 is TGTGCCAGCAAACTGGGACAGTCGAGGTCCTACGAGCAGTACTTC. The chain carries TRBV12-3 or TRBV12-4 and TRBJ2-7, with 7 bases lining up with TRBD1. The CDR3 totals 15 residues. V was clipped by 7 bases and J by 1 base; unmatched bases: 10.